This T cell receptor (beta chain) was captured in a study of T-cell reconstitution after alpha-beta-depleted transplantation in children. The authors prepared the TCRbeta library with unique molecular identifiers. TCRdb recomputed calls from the PCR reads with MiXCR, one row per CDR3 protein. The sample includes some 240,000 distinct CDR3 sequences, approximately 9.7% of them seen just once. This clonotype came up many times. The receptor's source is a human donor who donated a stem cell graft to a child with SCID. Sequencing used PBMCs from the stem cell graft donor, obtained from the stem cell graft.

The CDR3 nucleotides read TGTGCCATCAGTGTTACGGGCCAGGCATATGGCTACACCTTC. This sequence encodes CAISVTGQAYGYTF. V and J are TRBV10-3 and TRBJ1-2; D gene ambiguous. This CDR3 is 14 amino acids long. Germline-derived CDR1 and CDR2 are ENHRY and SYGVKD. Trimming removed 4 bases from V and 5 bases from J, with 14 bases in between.